The 17 T cell receptor beta chains below all came from one sample that was sequenced in a study of T cell clonality in common variable immunodeficiency. Study-wide findings and caveats: Reportedly, TCR beta sequences from common variable immunodeficiency showed fewer deletions and N-nucleotide insertions.

The table came from immunoSEQ multiplex PCR; TCRdb's copy has only in-frame clones and leaves some out. The sample was found to contain 7,100 or so clones, and every one recurs. These receptors have no known antigen. Sequencing input: peripheral blood mononuclear cells. Every receptor here comes from a human donor with common variable immunodeficiency.

This clone has only a few counts. The read ends 3 residues early relative to the CDR3; the germline J gene fills the gap. The V call is TRBV7-6, the J call TRBJ1-6; 10 bases agree with TRBD1. The CDR3 contains 16 residues. V lost 2 bases to trimming and J lost 9 bases; unmatched junction nucleotides: 7. Germline V gene lookup returns CDR1 SGHVS and CDR2 FNYEAQ. CDR3 region: CASSLRFRDRGSPLHF. The CDR3 DNA, read in part, is TGTGCCAGCAGCTTAAGATTCCGGGACAGGGGTTCACCC.

This clone was seen more than once but under ten times. The read finishes 3 residues shy of the CDR3 end, and the germline J gene is used to complete it. This chain joins TRBV19 and TRBJ2-3; 9 nucleotides line up with TRBD2. Losses at the gene ends were 3 bases for V and 2 bases for J; bases not matched to a gene: 3. The CDR3 totals 15 residues. Germline V gene sequence: CDR1 LNHDA, CDR2 SQIVND (reference sequence). The CDR3 sequence is CASSIASGITDTQYF. The CDR3 DNA, read in part, is TGTGCCAGTAGTATTGCTAGCGGGATCACAGATACG.

This clone was seen more than once but under ten times. The missing CDR3 end, 3 residues past where the read stops, is filled in from the germline J gene. The J gene is TRBJ2-1, the V gene TRBV7-9, with 11 bases aligning to TRBD2. The germline V gene has CDR1 SEHNR and CDR2 FQNEAQ (reference sequence). The V segment lost 4 bases and the J segment 5 bases; nucleotides outside the gene matches: 4. CDR3 length: 15 amino acids. Partial CDR3 DNA: TGTGCCAGCAGCTCACTTAGCGGGAGGGACAATGAG. Its protein is CASSSLSGRDNE. The whole CDR3 protein reads CASSSLSGRDNEQFF.

This clone has a handful of counts. Coverage ceases 3 residues before the CDR3 finishes, and the germline J gene fills in the end. The chain carries TRBV7-2 and TRBJ1-1; weak D call: TRBD1 (5 bases). CDR1 and CDR2 (germline): SGHTA, FQGNSA. The CDR3 runs 12 residues. Here the CDR3 reads CASSLEDMKAFF. The DNA read from the CDR3 is TGTGCCAGCAGCTTGGAGGACATGAAA.

Concerning this clone: The read finishes 3 residues shy of the CDR3 end, and the germline J gene is used to complete it. This chain uses TRBV18 with TRBJ2-7; TRBD1 or TRBD2 may be the D gene (5 bases each). V was cut by 2 bases and J by 5 bases, with 13 bases left in between. The germline CDR1 and CDR2 sequences are KGHSH and LQKENI. There are 14 residues in the CDR3. The part of the CDR3 DNA that was read is TGTGCCAGCTCACCATTTAATAGAGGGGACGAG. Its protein is CASSPFNRGDE. The CDR3, in full, reads CASSPFNRGDEQYF.

This clone has just a few counts. The read finishes 3 residues shy of the CDR3 end, and the germline J gene is used to complete it. The rearrangement uses TRBV7-2 and TRBJ2-1, with D possibly matching TRBD1 (6 bases). CDR1 SGHTA and CDR2 FQGNSA come from the germline V gene. V lost 3 bases, J lost 8 bases, and 11 bases lay in between. The CDR3 contains 13 residues. Incomplete CDR3 DNA: TGTGCCAGCAGCTTGTACAGGGAAGATGAG. It is translated as CASSLYREDE. The entire CDR3 protein is CASSLYREDEQFF. The full variable domain, completed using reference TRBV7-2 and TRBJ2-1, is GAGVSQSPSNKVTEKGKDVELRCDPISGHTALYWYRQSLGQGLEFLIYFQGNSAPDKSGLPSDRFSAERTGGSVSTLTIQRTQQEDSAVYLCASSLYREDEQFFGPGTRLTVL.

This clone was detected a few times. The CDR3 end falls 3 residues outside the read, so it is completed with the germline J gene. The V gene is TRBV6-2 or TRBV6-3, the J gene TRBJ2-3, with TRBD1 matching 8 bases. Germline loops: CDR1 MNHEY, CDR2 SVGEGT. The ends lost 0 bases at V and 4 bases at J; junction bases unmatched: 6. The CDR3 has 16 residues. CDR3 DNA (partial): TGTGCCAGCAGTTACTCGGCAGGGGGCTTCGCAGATACG. Amino acid sequence: CASSYSAGGFADT. The whole CDR3 sequence is CASSYSAGGFADTQYF.

A remark on this clone: The read finishes 3 residues shy of the CDR3 end, and the germline J gene is used to complete it. The J gene is TRBJ2-7, the V gene TRBV19; possibly TRBD1 or TRBD2 for D (5 bases each). This CDR3 comprises 15 residues. V was trimmed by 8 bases and J by 6 bases, leaving 23 bases between them. Germline V gene sequence: CDR1 LNHDA, CDR2 SQIVND (reference sequence). The CDR3 DNA, read in part, is TGTGCCAGTCGGCCAGGGAGCCGAGGGGTTGGCGAG. This encodes CASRPGSRGVGE. The whole CDR3 protein reads CASRPGSRGVGEQYF.

For this clone: The CDR3 end is not reached by the read, which stops 3 residues before it; the germline J gene fills it in. The chain combines TRBV5-1 with TRBJ1-2; TRBD1 matches at 7 bases. In germline, CDR1 is SGHRS, CDR2 YFSETQ. This CDR3 has 13 amino acids. This CDR3 is CASSLGQGEGYTF. The sequenced CDR3 bases are TGCGCCAGCAGCTTGGGACAGGGCGAAGGC.

Worth noting for this clone: The read finishes 3 residues shy of the CDR3 end, and the germline J gene is used to complete it. J is TRBJ2-1 and V is TRBV6-2 or TRBV6-3; 7 positions match TRBD2. The CDR3 is 15 amino acids. Germline CDR1 reads MNHEY; CDR2 reads SVGEGT. The V and J ends lost 5 bases and 4 bases, in that order; junction bases with no gene match: 8. CDR3 DNA (partial): TGTGCCAGCAGTCCTCGAGCGGGGCAGTACAATGAG. Its translation: CASSPRAGQYNE. The whole CDR3 protein is CASSPRAGQYNEQFF.

Comment on this clone: The read finishes 3 residues shy of the CDR3 end, and the germline J gene is used to complete it. The J gene is TRBJ2-5, the V gene TRBV7-9, with TRBD1 identical over 7 bases. Trimming at V came to 9 bases and at J to 1 base, leaving 8 bases not matched to a gene. The CDR3 loop spans 14 amino acids. CDR1 SEHNR and CDR2 FQNEAQ come from the germline V gene (reference sequence). Partial CDR3 DNA: TGTGCCAGTAGAGGTAGACAGGGCCAAGAGACC. Translated: CASRGRQGQET. The full CDR3 sequence reads CASRGRQGQETQYF. Combining the CDR3 with reference TRBV7-9 and TRBJ2-5 gives the whole variable domain DTGVSQNPRHKITKRGQNVTFRCDPISEHNRLYWYRQTLGQGPEFLTYFQNEAQLEKSRLLSDRFSAERPKGSFSTLEIQRTEQGDSAMYLCASRGRQGQETQYFGPGTRLLVL.

For this clone: Coverage ceases 3 residues before the CDR3 finishes, and the germline J gene fills in the end. This chain joins TRBV5-6 and TRBJ2-5, with D perhaps TRBD2 (6 bases). This CDR3 is 15 amino acids long. V lost 3 bases, J lost 0 bases, and 12 bases lay in between. CDR1 is SGHDT, CDR2 YYEEEE, per germline. The CDR3 bases that were read are TGTGCCAGCAGCTGGAGGGCCGTGTACCAAGAGACC. Residues: CASSWRAVYQET. The whole CDR3 protein reads CASSWRAVYQETQYF.

To note about this clone: The CDR3 end lies 3 residues beyond the end of the read and is filled in from the germline J gene. The chain is built from TRBV18 and TRBJ2-1; 9 bases are shared with TRBD1. Trimming took 0 bases from V and 6 from J; bases not matched to a gene: 0. Germline assignment: CDR1 KGHSH and CDR2 LQKENI. The CDR3 runs 14 residues. CDR3 protein: CASSPPTGGNEQFF. CDR3 bases read: TGTGCCAGCTCACCACCGACAGGGGGCAATGAG.

Concerning this clone: The read halts 3 residues ahead of the CDR3 end, with the missing end drawn from the germline J gene. This rearrangement joins TRBV7-9 to TRBJ1-2, with D uncertain. The CDR3 loop spans 13 amino acids. CDR1 SEHNR and CDR2 FQNEAQ come from the germline V gene (reference sequence). Trimming shortened V by 4 bases and J by 7 bases, and 13 bases separated the two germline ends. CDR3 DNA, as far as it was read: TGTGCCAGCAGCTCGGTGGGCGTCCTTGGC. Protein product: CASSSVGVLG. The CDR3 as a whole reads CASSSVGVLGYTF.

Only a few counts were recorded for this clone. The read finishes 3 residues shy of the CDR3 end, and the germline J gene is used to complete it. The chain employs TRBV19 and TRBJ2-1; TRBD1 matches at 12 bases. The CDR3 spans 16 residues. V shed 4 bases, J shed 5 bases, and the junction held 6 bases outside the gene matches. The germline V gene has CDR1 LNHDA and CDR2 SQIVND (reference sequence). The CDR3 is CASSTPGQGAHNEQFF. CDR3 DNA, as far as it was read: TGTGCCAGTAGTACCCCGGGACAGGGGGCGCACAATGAG.

The CDR3 protein is CASSEALGGGRADTQYF. The covered CDR3 bases are TGTGCCAGCAGTGAAGCGCTTGGGGGCGGGAGAGCCGATACG. This chain links TRBV6-1 with TRBJ2-3; possibly TRBD2 for D (7 bases). From the germline J gene comes the end of the CDR3, since the read stops 3 residues before it. The CDR3 consists of 17 residues. Germline loops: CDR1 MNHNS, CDR2 SASEGT. V was pared by 0 bases and J by 6 bases, with 19 bases between.

This clone has a handful of counts. From the germline J gene comes the end of the CDR3, since the read stops 3 residues before it. The rearrangement joins TRBV7-6 to TRBJ2-1; TRBD2 aligns across 7 bases. Per the germline V gene, CDR1 is SGHVS and CDR2 is FNYEAQ. The trim removed 6 bases at V and 2 bases at J, leaving 7 bases unmatched. The CDR3 totals 15 residues. The covered CDR3 bases are TGTGCCAGCAGTCCACTAGCGTCAACCTACAATGAG. Translation: CASSPLASTYNE. From start to end, the CDR3 is CASSPLASTYNEQFF.